Listed here is a single T cell receptor (beta chain). Its specificity is not known. It was approximately 0.2 ug DNA, 25,000 to 35,000 T cell genomes, that sorted-subset replicate PCRs used. Sequencing used immunoSEQ multiplex PCR; TCRdb keeps in-frame clones, though not all of them. This repertoire shows over 850,000 clones, around 82% found once; its top ten account for roughly 0.61%. The sample comes from a study of shared clonotypes between healthy human individuals. Study results and limitations: The generation probabilities recorded for non-shared clonotypes fell below those of clonotypes shared by all four donors.

Germline V gives CDR1 SEHNR, CDR2 FQNEAQ (reference sequence). The CDR3 length is 15 residues. With 5 bases clipped from V and 3 bases from J, the junction kept 4 bases outside the gene matches. This TCR was recovered from a man aged 18-30 years in good health. Some clones in this sample may be carry-over from other donors' samples. The sample taken for sequencing was memory CD4+ T cells from PBMCs. As for subset: CD45RA-negative fraction. The genes are TRBV7-9 and TRBJ2-3; 11 bases line up with TRBD1. DNA for the CDR3: TGTGCCAGCAGCCGGGGGACAGGGGGAACAGATACGCAGTATTTT. Amino acids: CASSRGTGGTDTQYF.